This entry lists 3 T cell receptor beta chains sequenced from one sample in a study of T cell responses to AZD1222 COVID-19 vaccine. Clones were read by immunoSEQ multiplex PCR, and TCRdb kept only the in-frame ones, dropping some. The sample consists of about 140,000 clones, over 90% of them appearing once. Sequencing used peripheral blood, obtained on day 0 of MenACWY control vaccination. The receptor source for this set is an adult in good health.

This chain joins TRBV9 and TRBJ2-5, with TRBD2 as a possible D gene (5 bases). The CDR3 has 15 residues. V was shortened by 8 bases and J by 4 bases, with 21 bases between the two germline ends. Germline assignment: CDR1 SGDLS and CDR2 YYNGEE. Here the CDR3 reads CARAGSPGWVETQYF. CDR3 in DNA: TGTGCCAGGGCCGGTAGTCCGGGGTGGGTAGAGACCCAGTACTTC.

The V gene is TRBV5-1, the J gene TRBJ1-5, with TRBD1 matching over 7 bases. In germline, CDR1 is SGHRS, CDR2 YFSETQ. With V trimmed by 0 bases and J by 7 bases, 4 bases remained unmatched. The CDR3 sequence is 14 residues long. In nucleotides, the CDR3 is TGCGCCAGCAGCTTGGAAGGGGGCGAACAGCCCCAGCATTTT. This translates into CASSLEGGEQPQHF.

The rearrangement uses TRBV28 and TRBJ2-7; the match to TRBD1 covers 7 bases. This CDR3 comprises 14 residues. The V gene end was trimmed by 8 bases and the J gene end by 5 bases; junction bases not matched to a gene: 12. From germline, CDR1 is MDHEN and CDR2 SYDVKM. The chain's CDR3 is CASLQGSRINEQYF. The DNA for the CDR3 is TGTGCCAGCCTACAGGGGTCCCGCATCAACGAGCAGTACTTC.